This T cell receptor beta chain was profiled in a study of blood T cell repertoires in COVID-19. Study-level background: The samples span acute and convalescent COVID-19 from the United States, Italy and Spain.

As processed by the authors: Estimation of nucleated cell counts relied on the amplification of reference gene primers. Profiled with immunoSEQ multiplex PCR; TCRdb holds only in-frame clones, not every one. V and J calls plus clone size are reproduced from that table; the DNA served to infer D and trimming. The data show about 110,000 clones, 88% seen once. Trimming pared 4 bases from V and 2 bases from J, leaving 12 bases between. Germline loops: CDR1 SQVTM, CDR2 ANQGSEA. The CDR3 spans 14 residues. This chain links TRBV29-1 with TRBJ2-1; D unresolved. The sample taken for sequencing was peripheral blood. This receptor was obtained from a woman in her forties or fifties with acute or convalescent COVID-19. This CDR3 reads CSVAYNPPYNEQFF. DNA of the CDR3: TGCAGCGTTGCTTACAACCCCCCCTACAATGAGCAGTTCTTC.